What follows is one TCR beta chain and its context. Its antigen is undetermined. This CDR3 has 17 amino acids. Trimming took 6 bases from V and 5 from J; bases not matched to a gene: 11. Germline V gene lookup returns CDR1 SNHLY and CDR2 FYNNEI. This entry comes from a study of cytotoxic CD8 clonotypes in ibrutinib-treated CLL. Overall study: Complete response was seen in 2 patients and partial in approximately 25; about twelve progressed and roughly 14 stayed remitted after a median around 68 months. Study-wide findings and caveats: Public clonotypes, rarely seen, contracted or held steady on treatment. Clonality went higher at ibrutinib response and then dropped back toward baseline at progression.

Here immunoSEQ multiplex PCR was the method, and the copy in TCRdb shows in-frame clones only, minus some. The repertoire holds 300,000 or so clones, with under 70% as singletons. This TCR was recovered from a human donor with chronic lymphocytic leukemia. The sequencing here drew on PBMCs, taken after 36 months of ibrutinib treatment. The chain joins TRBV2 to TRBJ2-3; 13 nucleotides line up with TRBD2. The CDR3 sequence is CASRGLTSGRWVDTQYF. CDR3 DNA: TGTGCCAGCAGGGGATTGACTAGCGGGAGGTGGGTAGATACGCAGTATTTT.